The T cell receptor (beta chain) under discussion was sequenced for a study of cytomegalovirus exposure and HLA in healthy donors. Study context: Later analysis reported that the roughly 120 validation repertoires shared the platform of the 600 to 750 first-cohort repertoires. Broader study findings: The authors listed 164 TCR beta chains as cytomegalovirus-associated. Among TCR sequences, most were rare, though some public TCRs appeared in many donors.

Comments on this clone: Its antigen is unknown.

Between the trimmed V and J ends, which lost 0 bases and 5 bases, there was a span of 4 bases. The CDR3 spans 13 residues. Per the germline V gene, CDR1 is SGHVS and CDR2 is FQNEAQ. The study drew the donors from its 120-subject validation cohort, separate from the approximately 700-subject first cohort. The repertoire was sequenced with immunoSEQ multiplex PCR; TCRdb's copy has only in-frame clones and lacks some. This table holds roughly 300,000 clones, 70% to 90% found once. The TCR sequence derives from a woman aged 18-35 years in good health and CMV-seronegative. The V gene is TRBV7-8, the J gene TRBJ1-4, with unresolved D. Material: PBMCs. The DNA of the CDR3 is TGTGCCAGCAGCTTAGCCCAGAATGAAAAACTGTTTTTT. It translates to CASSLAQNEKLFF.